This TCR beta chain was observed in a study of blood T cell repertoires in COVID-19. Authors' methods: Counts of nucleated cells, estimated from reference gene primer amplification, were obtained. The protocol was immunoSEQ multiplex PCR, while the TCRdb copy is restricted to in-frame clones and leaves out a portion. The D gene and trimming were derived from the DNA, and the V and J assignments and clone size from that table. This table has over 75,000 clones, approximately 80% appearing once. This clonotype was obtained from a man between 65 and 80 years old with acute or convalescent COVID-19. Sample: peripheral blood.

This CDR3 reads CASSYDGQESPLHF. Here the CDR3 DNA reads TGTGCCAGCAGTTACGATGGACAGGAGTCACCCCTCCACTTT. The V gene is TRBV6-5, the J gene TRBJ1-6; 7 bases agree with TRBD1. The junction had 5 bases not matched to a gene; V was cut back by 2 bases and J by 10 bases. Germline values: CDR1 MNHEY, CDR2 SVGAGI. This CDR3 comprises 14 residues.